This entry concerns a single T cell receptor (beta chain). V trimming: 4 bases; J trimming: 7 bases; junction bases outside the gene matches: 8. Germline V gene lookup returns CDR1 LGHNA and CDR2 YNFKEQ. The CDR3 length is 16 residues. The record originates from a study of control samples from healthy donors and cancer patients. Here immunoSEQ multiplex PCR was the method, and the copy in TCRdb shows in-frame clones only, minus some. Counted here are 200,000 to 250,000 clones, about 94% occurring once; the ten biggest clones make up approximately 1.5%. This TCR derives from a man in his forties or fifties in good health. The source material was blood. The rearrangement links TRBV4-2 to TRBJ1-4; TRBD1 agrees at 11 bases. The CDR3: CASSPGSGTGGEKLFF. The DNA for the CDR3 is TGTGCCAGCAGCCCAGGATCCGGGACAGGGGGTGAAAAACTGTTTTTT.